A single sample gave rise to the 29 T cell receptor beta chains below, sequenced in a study of molecular identifiers for immune sequencing clone quantification. Each CDR3 protein gets one entry after TCRdb re-called the PCR reads with MiXCR. In the table there are more than 450,000 distinct CDR3 sequences, 25% of which are singletons. Sequencing was done on a sample of naive CD8+ T cells from blood, with Jurkat cell RNA spiked in. This sample's subset: FACS-sorted CD8+CD4-CCR7+CD45RA+ naive T cells. The receptors shown here come from a human donor in good health. Some libraries in this study had Jurkat cell RNA spiked in.

This clonotype was observed once. One end of the junction fails to match germline, which may point to a read error. V gene TRBV4-3 combines with J gene TRBJ2-3; D possibly corresponds to TRBD1 (5 bases). This CDR3 comprises 16 residues. Germline-derived CDR1 and CDR2 are LGHNA and YSLEER. Here the CDR3 DNA reads TGCGCCAGCAGCCAAGGTTCAGGATATTTGACAGATACGCAGTTTTTT. Translating it yields CASSQGSGYLTDTQFF.

The count of this clonotype is one. One junction end disagrees with the germline gene, perhaps due to a read error. The chain carries TRBV4-2 and TRBJ1-1; D is unresolved. CDR3 length equals 16 residues. CDR1 and CDR2 (germline): LGHNA, YNFKEQ. CDR3 in DNA: TGTGCCAGCAGCCAAGGTCGAGGGAGACATGACACTGAAGCTTCCTTT. Protein sequence: CASSQGRGRHDTEASF.

This clonotype appeared many times. The V and J genes are TRBV7-2 and TRBJ2-7; D is uncertain. This CDR3 region has 13 residues. Trimming shortened V by 9 bases and J by 0 bases, and 12 bases separated the two germline ends. Germline assignment: CDR1 SGHTA and CDR2 FQGNSA. The CDR3 sequence is CASLESTSYEQYF. CDR3 nucleotides: TGTGCCAGTCTGGAGTCCACCTCCTACGAGCAGTACTTC.

This clonotype was seen only a few times. This chain links TRBV6-6 with TRBJ2-7; maybe TRBD1 (5 bases). Per the germline V gene, CDR1 is MNHNY and CDR2 is SVGAGI (reference sequence). The CDR3 sequence is 13 residues long. V lost 2 bases and J lost 5, with 10 bases in between. The CDR3 here is CASSYRQGNEQYF. CDR3 bases: TGTGCCAGCAGTTACAGGCAGGGCAACGAGCAGTACTTC.

About this clonotype itself: At one end, the junction sequence differs from germline, possibly due to a read error. The chain joins TRBV12-3 or TRBV12-4 to TRBJ2-2; tentative D call: TRBD2 (5 bases). The CDR3 is 12 amino acids. The CDR3 loop reads CASRPMSGELLF. The CDR3 bases are TGTGCCAGCAGACCAATGTCCGGGGAGCTGCTTTTT.

A remark on this clonotype: A read error may explain this, as a much larger clone is one base away. This chain connects TRBV7-9 to TRBJ1-1, with D maybe TRBD1 (6 bases). The CDR3 loop spans 17 amino acids. V lost 1 base and J lost 0, with 15 bases in between. Germline-derived CDR1 and CDR2 are SEHNR and FQNEAQ (reference sequence). CDR3 in amino acids: CASSLDPWDMMNTEAFF. The CDR3 DNA follows: TGTGCCAGCAGCTTAGATCCGTGGGACATGATGAACACTGAAGCTTTCTTT.

This clonotype was detected only a few times. The rearrangement joins TRBV27 to TRBJ2-1; perhaps TRBD2 as D (6 bases). The length of the CDR3 is 15 residues. The germline V and J ends were trimmed by 3 bases and 1 base, with 10 bases remaining between them. Per the germline V gene, CDR1 is MNHEY and CDR2 is SMNVEV (reference sequence). The CDR3 sequence: CASSFAGPSYNEQFF. In DNA, the CDR3 is TGTGCCAGCAGTTTCGCGGGGCCGTCCTACAATGAGCAGTTCTTC.

The J gene is TRBJ1-5, the V gene TRBV20-1; D call uncertain. Germline CDR1 reads DFQATT; CDR2 reads SNEGSKA (reference sequence). The CDR3 has 12 amino acids. CDR3 loop: CKDPDSLQPQHF. The CDR3 DNA follows: TGCAAGGACCCTGACTCCCTTCAGCCCCAGCATTTT.

The chain employs TRBV6-6 and TRBJ2-1; 9 bases match TRBD1. Germline CDR1 reads MNHNY; CDR2 reads SVGAGI (reference sequence). This CDR3 is 15 amino acids long. With 5 bases clipped from V and 2 bases from J, the junction kept 4 bases outside the gene matches. CDR3: CASSKGQGTYNEQFF. The CDR3 DNA follows: TGTGCCAGCAGTAAAGGACAGGGGACCTACAATGAGCAGTTCTTC.

This clonotype was seen ten or more times. The chain links TRBV23-1 to TRBJ2-5; a possible D gene is TRBD2 (5 bases). TRBV23-1 is designated an ORF whose function remains uncertain. The V gene lost 6 bases and the J gene lost 0 bases, with 11 bases spanning the gap. This CDR3 has 14 residues. The DNA of the CDR3 is TGCGCCAGCAGAAGGTGGCGGGACCAAGAGACCCAGTACTTC. Translation: CASRRWRDQETQYF.

The sample holds many counts of this clonotype. The rearrangement joins TRBV7-2 to TRBJ2-3; 9 bases are shared with TRBD2. The ends lost 0 bases at V and 0 bases at J; junction bases unmatched: 4. This CDR3 spans 17 amino acids. CDR1 is SGHTA, CDR2 FQGNSA, per germline. The CDR3 region has the DNA TGTGCCAGCAGCTTAGCTACTAGCGGGCTAAGCACAGATACGCAGTATTTT. Encoded protein: CASSLATSGLSTDTQYF.

This clonotype showed up just a few times. The chain uses TRBV5-1 and TRBJ2-5; 7 bases fit TRBD1. The germline V gene encodes CDR1 SGHRS and CDR2 YFSETQ. The CDR3 extends over 14 amino acids. The V segment lost 5 bases and the J segment 1 base; nucleotides outside the gene matches: 5. CDR3 DNA sequence: TGCGCCAGCAGGACAGACAGGGTCCAAGAGACCCAGTACTTC. It yields the protein CASRTDRVQETQYF.

The table lists this clonotype with many counts. As DNA, the CDR3 is TGTGCCACCAGTTCACCGGGACAAGGAAACACCATATATTTT. Amino acid sequence: CATSSPGQGNTIYF. The genes are TRBV24-1 and TRBJ1-3; a possible D gene is TRBD1 (6 bases). CDR1 KGHDR and CDR2 SFDVKD come from the germline V gene. The CDR3 has 14 amino acids. V lost 6 bases and J lost 4, with 12 bases in between.

This clonotype occurred many times. V usage is TRBV7-2 and J usage is TRBJ1-4; D is uncertain. Germline V gene lookup returns CDR1 SGHTA and CDR2 FQGNSA. V lost 5 bases and J 10 bases, leaving 8 bases between the germline ends. The CDR3 is 11 residues long. The CDR3 sequence is CASSPGGKLFF. The CDR3 nucleotides are TGTGCCAGCAGCCCAGGAGGAAAACTGTTTTTT. The full variable domain, its missing parts supplied by reference TRBV7-2 and TRBJ1-4, is GAGVSQSPSNKVTEKGKDVELRCDPISGHTALYWYRQSLGQGLEFLIYFQGNSAPDKSGLPSDRFSAERTGGSVSTLTIQRTQQEDSAVYLCASSPGGKLFFGSGTQLSVL.

This chain joins TRBV11-2 and TRBJ2-1; 10 bases fit TRBD2. The CDR3 length is 18 residues. Germline V CDR1 and CDR2: SGHAT, FQNNGV. The ends lost 3 bases at V and 0 bases at J; junction bases unmatched: 8. The CDR3 here is CASSFPASGSRSYNEQFF. The CDR3 DNA follows: TGTGCCAGCAGCTTCCCGGCTAGCGGGAGTCGCTCCTACAATGAGCAGTTCTTC. Looking up the rest from reference TRBV11-2 and TRBJ2-1 gives the full variable domain: EAGVAQSPRYKIIEKRQSVAFWCNPISGHATLYWYQQILGQGPKLLIQFQNNGVVDDSQLPKDRFSAERLKGVDSTLKIQPAKLEDSAVYLCASSFPASGSRSYNEQFFGPGTRLTVL.

V usage is TRBV19 and J usage is TRBJ2-7, with 9 nucleotides matching TRBD2. The V and J ends lost 4 bases and 3 bases, in that order; junction bases with no gene match: 4. Germline lookup yields CDR1 LNHDA and CDR2 SQIVND (reference sequence). This CDR3 region has 14 residues. This CDR3 is CASSNSGGLYEQYF. CDR3 DNA sequence: TGTGCCAGTAGTAATAGCGGGGGCCTCTACGAGCAGTACTTC.

There are many counts of this clonotype. This sequence joins TRBV27 and TRBJ1-1; 10 nucleotides agree with TRBD1. Losses at the gene ends were 5 bases for V and 9 bases for J; bases not matched to a gene: 6. CDR1 is MNHEY and CDR2 is SMNVEV in the germline V gene (reference sequence). The CDR3 length is 13 residues. The CDR3 bases are TGTGCCAGCAGTACGACAGGGGGCTTGAAAGCTTTCTTT. Amino acids: CASSTTGGLKAFF.

This clonotype was counted a few times. V usage is TRBV7-9 and J usage is TRBJ1-1, with 8 bases fitting TRBD1. Germline V gene lookup returns CDR1 SEHNR and CDR2 FQNEAQ (reference sequence). The CDR3 is made up of 18 amino acids. Trimming removed 5 bases from V and 8 bases from J; junction bases left unmatched: 22. The CDR3 region is CASSPPPGQGHARDEAFF. The CDR3 nucleotides are TGTGCCAGCAGCCCCCCCCCCGGACAGGGCCACGCCCGGGACGAAGCTTTCTTT.

This chain connects TRBV20-1 to TRBJ2-1, with 15 bases matching TRBD2. The J segment lost 1 base and the V segment lost 5 bases, leaving 3 bases of the junction unmatched. The CDR3 consists of 16 residues. Looked up from germline, CDR1 is DFQATT and CDR2 is SNEGSKA (reference sequence). CDR3 in DNA: TGCAGTGCTCACGGACTAGCGGGAGGGTCCTACAATGAGCAGTTCTTC. Translation gives CSAHGLAGGSYNEQFF.

There are many counts of this clonotype. The V call is TRBV7-9, the J call TRBJ2-7; D tentatively fits TRBD1 or TRBD2 (5 bases each). The CDR3 sequence is 15 residues long. In germline, CDR1 is SEHNR, CDR2 FQNEAQ (reference sequence). V lost 1 base to trimming and J lost 3 bases, with 13 bases between them. CDR3 nucleotides: TGTGCCAGCAGCTTAGATCCAGGGAGCCTCTACGAGCAGTACTTC. Protein: CASSLDPGSLYEQYF.

This clonotype was observed at least ten times. The chain employs TRBV5-1 and TRBJ2-6; tentative D call: TRBD1 (6 bases). Per the germline V gene, CDR1 is SGHRS and CDR2 is YFSETQ. V was pared by 4 bases and J by 0 bases, with 17 bases between. This CDR3 is built from 18 residues. The CDR3 bases are TGCGCCAGCAGCCAGGGGCGGACAGCTCACTCTGGGGCCAACGTCCTGACTTTC. Protein sequence: CASSQGRTAHSGANVLTF.

This sequence joins TRBV5-4 and TRBJ1-1; D is perhaps TRBD1 (5 bases). Germline V gene data show CDR1 as SGHNT and CDR2 as YYREEE (reference sequence). V was pared by 6 bases and J by 4 bases, with 13 bases between. The CDR3 contains 13 residues. The CDR3 spells CASTFCGGTEAFF. CDR3 nucleotides: TGTGCCAGCACCTTTTGTGGGGGCACTGAAGCTTTCTTT.

A few counts support this clonotype. The V call is TRBV19, the J call TRBJ2-3; 9 nucleotides agree with TRBD1. The germline V gene encodes CDR1 LNHDA and CDR2 SQIVND (reference sequence). The J segment lost 0 bases and the V segment lost 5 bases, leaving 3 bases of the junction unmatched. The CDR3 has 15 residues. CDR3 in DNA: TGTGCCAGTAGTGAGGGACAGGGAAGCACAGATACGCAGTATTTT. Its translation is CASSEGQGSTDTQYF.

This clonotype was seen only a few times. The final CDR3 position lacks the conserved phenylalanine or tryptophan, pointing to a likely read error. The rearrangement links TRBV5-6 to TRBJ1-6; D may be TRBD1 (6 bases). Germline V gene lookup returns CDR1 SGHDT and CDR2 YYEEEE. The germline V and J ends were trimmed by 1 base and 9 bases, with 11 bases remaining between them. The CDR3 has 14 residues. Here the CDR3 reads CASSLWGQGSPLHS. The CDR3 nucleotides are TGTGCCAGCAGCTTGTGGGGGCAGGGTTCACCCCTCCACTCT.

The table lists this clonotype with many counts. The chain couples TRBV7-2 to TRBJ1-1; 8 positions agree with TRBD1. The CDR3 is 16 residues long. V shed 4 bases, J shed 3 bases, and the junction held 10 bases outside the gene matches. CDR1 is SGHTA and CDR2 is FQGNSA in the germline V gene. The CDR3 is CASSSYIGQGYTEAFF. For the CDR3, the DNA is TGTGCCAGCAGCTCATATATAGGACAGGGCTACACTGAAGCTTTCTTT.

The gene calls are TRBV19 and TRBJ2-2, with D possibly being TRBD1 or TRBD2 (5 bases each). CDR1 is LNHDA, CDR2 SQIVND, per germline (reference sequence). The CDR3 runs to 14 residues. V was pared by 10 bases and J by 5 bases, with 17 bases between. The CDR3 nucleotides read TGTGCCACCTCAACTGGGACGGGAACCGGGGAGCTGTTTTTT. Encoded protein: CATSTGTGTGELFF.

This chain joins TRBV14 and TRBJ2-2; D tentatively reads TRBD1 or TRBD2 (5 bases each). This CDR3 has 16 residues. The germline V gene has CDR1 SGHDN and CDR2 FVKESK. V was shortened by 0 bases and J by 4 bases, with 12 bases between the two germline ends. CDR3 loop: CASSQDWGSATGELFF. CDR3 in DNA: TGTGCCAGCAGCCAAGATTGGGGGTCGGCCACCGGGGAGCTGTTTTTT.

The rearrangement uses TRBV4-3 and TRBJ1-1, with TRBD1 identical over 9 bases. J was trimmed by 0 bases and V by 1 base; bases with no gene match: 15. This CDR3 is 20 amino acids long. Germline values: CDR1 LGHNA, CDR2 YSLEER. CDR3 coding DNA: TGCGCCAGCAGCCAAGGGGGGGTAGGACAGGGGTGGCGGGTGAACACTGAAGCTTTCTTT. The encoded protein is CASSQGGVGQGWRVNTEAFF.

This clonotype was recorded at least ten times. This sequence joins TRBV5-1 and TRBJ2-3, with D possibly being TRBD1 (5 bases). Germline-derived CDR1 and CDR2 are SGHRS and YFSETQ. Trimming stripped 0 bases from V and 5 bases from J, with 16 bases between. CDR3 length: 16 amino acids. The CDR3 here is CASSLGERTTRDTQYF. In nucleotides, the CDR3 is TGCGCCAGCAGCTTGGGAGAACGGACAACAAGAGATACGCAGTATTTT.